This passage covers 22 T cell receptor beta chains from one sample sequenced in a study of blood T cell repertoires in COVID-19. The table came from immunoSEQ multiplex PCR; TCRdb's copy has only in-frame clones and leaves some out. Among 300,000 to 350,000 clones listed, about nine tenths were seen once. The sequenced material came from PBMCs or T cells enriched from blood (not recorded which). These receptors were obtained from a woman in her twenties or thirties who had been exposed to COVID-19.

The chain is built from TRBV11-2 and TRBJ2-2; 10 bases line up with TRBD2. The CDR3 consists of 17 residues. Germline V lookup: CDR1 SGHAT, CDR2 FQNNGV. V was pared by 5 bases and J by 4 bases, with 10 bases of the junction left unmatched. In DNA form, the CDR3 reads TGTGCCAGCAGCCAGGCTGGGGTAGCGGGGGGCACCGGGGAGCTGTTTTTT. It yields the protein CASSQAGVAGGTGELFF.

The chain couples TRBV27 to TRBJ2-7, with 12 bases aligning to TRBD2. Per the germline V gene, CDR1 is MNHEY and CDR2 is SMNVEV (reference sequence). The CDR3 consists of 18 residues. V lost 0 bases to trimming and J lost 4 bases; unmatched junction nucleotides: 10. The CDR3 DNA reads TGTGCCAGCAGTTTATCGCTCCGGACTAGCGGGATCGGATACGAGCAGTACTTC. Translation gives CASSLSLRTSGIGYEQYF.

The chain links TRBV5-3 to TRBJ2-5; 7 nucleotides line up with TRBD2. TRBV5-3 is placed among ORFs of uncertain function. This CDR3 comprises 16 residues. The V and J ends lost 3 bases and 2 bases, in that order; junction bases with no gene match: 10. The CDR3 loop is CARSWGGSSGQETQYF. Here the CDR3 DNA reads TGTGCCAGAAGCTGGGGAGGGTCTAGCGGACAAGAGACCCAGTACTTC.

This rearrangement joins TRBV7-9 to TRBJ2-2; 7 positions agree with TRBD2. Germline CDR1 SEHNR, CDR2 FQNEAQ (reference sequence). J gave up 4 bases and V 6 bases, and 5 bases lay outside the gene matches. The CDR3 extends over 14 amino acids. CDR3 DNA sequence: TGTGCCAGCAGTGGGGGGGAACGCACCGGGGAGCTGTTTTTT. It specifies CASSGGERTGELFF.

The rearrangement uses TRBV6-6 and TRBJ1-5; TRBD1 might be the D (5 bases). The CDR3 sequence is 15 residues long. Germline V gene sequence: CDR1 MNHNY, CDR2 SVGAGI (reference sequence). V was clipped by 0 bases and J by 7 bases, with 13 bases between them. The CDR3 region has the DNA TGTGCCAGCAGTTACTCGGGGAGGGGAGGACAGCCCCAGCATTTT. Amino acids: CASSYSGRGGQPQHF.

The V and J genes are TRBV7-3 and TRBJ2-5; 9 bases agree with TRBD1. J lost 5 bases, V lost 4 bases, and 11 bases had no gene match. The CDR3 loop spans 16 amino acids. Germline V gene sequence: CDR1 SGHTA, CDR2 FQGTGA. The CDR3 nucleotides are TGTGCCAGCAGCTCGAGGACAGGGGAGGGCAAGGAGACCCAGTACTTC. Amino acids: CASSSRTGEGKETQYF.

V gene TRBV19 combines with J gene TRBJ2-5; maybe TRBD1 (5 bases). V was trimmed by 2 bases and J by 2 bases, leaving 12 bases between them. The germline V gene has CDR1 LNHDA and CDR2 SQIVND (reference sequence). This CDR3 contains 15 residues. This CDR3 is CASSISQGRQETQYF. CDR3 sequence (DNA): TGTGCCAGTAGTATATCCCAGGGCAGGCAAGAGACCCAGTACTTC.

The rearrangement links TRBV10-3 to TRBJ2-1, with 12 positions matching TRBD2. Germline V gives CDR1 ENHRY, CDR2 SYGVKD. The CDR3 is 15 residues long. V trimming: 6 bases; J trimming: 6 bases; junction bases outside the gene matches: 6. CDR3 coding DNA: TGTGCCATCAGGAAGGCTAGCGGGAGGGCCAATGAGCAGTTCTTC. Its translation is CAIRKASGRANEQFF.

This chain uses TRBV25-1 with TRBJ1-5; 10 nucleotides line up with TRBD1. Germline CDR1 and CDR2: MGHDK and SYGVNS. The CDR3 length is 15 residues. V dropped 4 bases and J dropped 5; count of bases not matched to a gene: 5. The chain's CDR3 is CASSGGQGRDQPQHF. CDR3 nucleotides: TGTGCCAGCAGTGGGGGACAGGGGAGGGATCAGCCCCAGCATTTT.

This clone was picked up a small number of times. The J gene is TRBJ2-3, the V gene TRBV3-1 (or the pseudogene TRBV3-2), with 10 bases fitting TRBD2. This CDR3 has 16 amino acids. In germline, CDR1 is LGHDT, CDR2 YNNKEL (reference sequence). V was clipped by 4 bases and J by 5 bases; unmatched bases: 9. The CDR3 region is CASSPIAGGPGDTQYF. The CDR3, as DNA: TGTGCCAGCAGCCCAATAGCGGGAGGCCCAGGAGATACGCAGTATTTT.

The J gene is TRBJ1-6, the V gene TRBV30, with 9 positions matching TRBD1. Germline V gives CDR1 GTSNPN, CDR2 SVGIG (reference sequence). J gave up 2 bases and V 4 bases, and 18 bases lay outside the gene matches. The CDR3 contains 20 residues. The DNA of the CDR3 is TGTGCCTGGATAGCCGGGACAGGGTCGAGAAGACCAGCCTATAATTCACCCCTCCACTTT. Its translation is CAWIAGTGSRRPAYNSPLHF.

V and J are TRBV18 and TRBJ1-2; 8 positions agree with TRBD1. The germline CDR1 and CDR2 sequences are KGHSH and LQKENI. J lost 2 bases, V lost 2 bases, and 4 bases had no gene match. The CDR3 extends over 15 amino acids. The CDR3 coding sequence is TGTGCCAGCTCACCAGCAGACAGGGGAAACTATGGCTACACCTTC. Translation gives CASSPADRGNYGYTF.

This CDR3 is CASSLGLADYEQYF. The CDR3 DNA reads as TGTGCCAGCAGCTTGGGACTAGCGGATTACGAGCAGTACTTC. This chain joins TRBV5-5 and TRBJ2-7; 9 nucleotides align to TRBD2. CDR3 length: 14 amino acids. The V gene's germline CDR1 is SGHKS and CDR2 YYEKEE (reference sequence). Unmatched junction bases numbered 2, after V lost 0 bases and J lost 4 bases.

The V gene is TRBV29-1, the J gene TRBJ2-7; 9 bases match TRBD1. The CDR3 runs 17 residues. The V gene end was trimmed by 1 base and the J gene end by 2 bases; junction bases not matched to a gene: 12. Germline V lookup: CDR1 SQVTM, CDR2 ANQGSEA. This CDR3 is CSVEGRGGDRETYEQYF. As DNA, the CDR3 is TGCAGCGTTGAAGGCAGAGGCGGGGACAGGGAAACCTACGAGCAGTACTTC.

The chain has TRBV27 and TRBJ2-1; 9 bases are shared with TRBD2. The CDR3 runs to 16 residues. V gave up 2 bases and J gave up 0 bases; unmatched junction bases: 2. Germline-derived CDR1 and CDR2 are MNHEY and SMNVEV (reference sequence). CDR3 residues: CASSLGGRASYNEQFF. The CDR3 DNA follows: TGTGCCAGCAGTTTAGGCGGGAGGGCCTCCTACAATGAGCAGTTCTTC.

The rearrangement uses TRBV10-3 and TRBJ1-2, with TRBD1 matching over 7 bases. The CDR3 is 17 residues long. Per germline, CDR1 ENHRY and CDR2 SYGVKD. After removal of 6 bases from V and 5 bases from J, the junction contained 18 bases not matched to a gene. In nucleotides, the CDR3 is TGTGCCATCAGCCAACATGACGGGAGGGGGCCAGAATATGGCTACACCTTC. It encodes CAISQHDGRGPEYGYTF.

This clone was picked up one time. This rearrangement joins TRBV19 to TRBJ1-5; no firm D call. CDR1 LNHDA and CDR2 SQIVND come from the germline V gene (reference sequence). V was cut by 5 bases and J by 6 bases, with 14 bases left in between. The CDR3 consists of 14 residues. The CDR3 DNA is TGTGCCAGTAGTTGGGAGGTTTACAGTCAGCCCCAGCATTTT. As protein: CASSWEVYSQPQHF.

V is TRBV11-3 and J is TRBJ2-4, with D tentatively TRBD2 (7 bases). This CDR3 has 16 amino acids. Per the germline V gene, CDR1 is SGHNT and CDR2 is YENEEA. Trimming took 3 bases from V and 3 from J, leaving 15 bases between them. CDR3 DNA: TGTGCCAGCAGCTTTAGGGGGGGCATTGGCAAAAACATTCAGTACTTC. Protein: CASSFRGGIGKNIQYF.

This chain joins TRBV5-1 and TRBJ1-5; D gene ambiguous. Germline values: CDR1 SGHRS, CDR2 YFSETQ. The V and J ends lost 0 bases and 5 bases respectively, with 6 bases between them. The CDR3 is 13 amino acids. DNA of the CDR3: TGCGCCAGCAGCTTGGCCGTTGATCAGCCCCAGCATTTT. Translated: CASSLAVDQPQHF. Full variable domain (remainder filled in from reference TRBV5-1 and TRBJ1-5): KAGVTQTPRYLIKTRGQQVTLSCSPISGHRSVSWYQQTPGQGLQFLFEYFSETQRNKGNFPGRFSGRQFSNSRSEMNVSTLELGDSALYLCASSLAVDQPQHFGDGTRLSIL.

The V and J genes are TRBV27 and TRBJ2-1, with 12 bases lining up with TRBD2. The germline gives CDR1 MNHEY, CDR2 SMNVEV (reference sequence). The CDR3 has 21 amino acids. V was pared by 1 base and J by 2 bases, with 15 bases of the junction left unmatched. In DNA, the CDR3 is TGTGCCAGCAGTTTATTTGCCCGAACTAGCGGGAGGTACATAGCCTACAATGAGCAGTTCTTC. This encodes CASSLFARTSGRYIAYNEQFF.

J is TRBJ2-5 and V is TRBV29-1; 11 bases agree with TRBD1. In germline, CDR1 is SQVTM, CDR2 ANQGSEA. This CDR3 has 13 amino acids. Trimming took 5 bases from V and 5 from J; bases not matched to a gene: 4. The DNA for the CDR3 is TGCAGCGTTAGGACAGGGGGCAGGGAGACCCAGTACTTC. Its translation: CSVRTGGRETQYF.

V gene TRBV11-2 combines with J gene TRBJ1-3; no clear D gene. CDR3 length: 14 residues. In germline, CDR1 is SGHAT, CDR2 FQNNGV. Deletions cut 2 bases from V and 2 bases from J, with 7 bases between. This CDR3 reads CASSLQAAGNTIYF. In nucleotides, the CDR3 is TGTGCCAGCAGCTTACAGGCAGCTGGAAACACCATATATTTT.